This record covers a single T cell receptor beta chain. Its recognized antigen is unknown. Per-nucleotide qualities are absent, and no much larger clonotype sits a single base away. This specimen belongs to a study of control samples from healthy donors and cancer patients (dated by TCRdb to the early 2020s). Trimming costs V 2 bases and J 1 base, and their ends lie 0 bases apart. Counted from cysteine to phenylalanine, this CDR3 has 12 amino acids. Only the CDR3 portion is preserved as DNA: 36 bases, with reading frame beginning at the first base. CDR1 LGHDT and CDR2 YNNKEL were looked up in the germline V gene (reference sequence). Library generation was performed with the immunoSEQ multiplex PCR assay. TCRdb holds this immuneACCESS table with in-frame rearrangements only. Some clones are missing; in checked studies, unresolved V genes explain under half, and the rest has no known cause. Here the sample has 95,000 to 100,000 clones; around nine tenths occur a single time. The ten largest clones take up 7.8% of the sample.

This sequence uses TRBV3-1 (or the pseudogene TRBV3-2) and TRBJ1-5, with the D gene call left open. The TCR sequence derives from a man in his thirties or forties in good health. Sample: blood. CDR3 region: CASSQSNQPQHF. The DNA sequence follows: TGTGCCAGCAGCCAAAGCAATCAGCCCCAGCATTTT.